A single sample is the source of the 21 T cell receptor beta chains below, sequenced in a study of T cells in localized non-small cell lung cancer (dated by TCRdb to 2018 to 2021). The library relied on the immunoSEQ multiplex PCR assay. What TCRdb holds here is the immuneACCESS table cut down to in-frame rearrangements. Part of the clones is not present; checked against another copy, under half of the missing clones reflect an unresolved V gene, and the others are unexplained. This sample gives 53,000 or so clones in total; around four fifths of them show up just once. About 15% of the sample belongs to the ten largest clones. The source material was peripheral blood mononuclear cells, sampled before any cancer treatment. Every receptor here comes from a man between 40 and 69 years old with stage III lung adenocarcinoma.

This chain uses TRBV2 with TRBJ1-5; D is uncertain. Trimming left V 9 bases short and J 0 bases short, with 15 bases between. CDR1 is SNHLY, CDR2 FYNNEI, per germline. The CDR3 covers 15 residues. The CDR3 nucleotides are TGTGCCAGTAAGTGGCATTCCTATAGCAATCAGCCCCAGCATTTT. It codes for CASKWHSYSNQPQHF.

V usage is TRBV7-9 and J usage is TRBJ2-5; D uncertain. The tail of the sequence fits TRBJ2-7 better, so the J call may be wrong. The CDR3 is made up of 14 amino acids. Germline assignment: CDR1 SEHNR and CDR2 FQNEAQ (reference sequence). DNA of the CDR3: TGTGCCAGCAGCTACCTCCCCAAACCCTACGAGCAGTACTTC. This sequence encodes CASSYLPKPYEQYF.

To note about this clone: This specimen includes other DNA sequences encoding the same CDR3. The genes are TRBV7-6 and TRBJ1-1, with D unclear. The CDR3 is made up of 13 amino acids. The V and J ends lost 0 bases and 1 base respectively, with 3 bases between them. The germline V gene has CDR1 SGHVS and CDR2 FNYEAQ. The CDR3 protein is CASSLAENTEAFF. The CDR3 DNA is TGTGCCAGCAGCTTAGCAGAGAACACTGAAGCTTTCTTT.

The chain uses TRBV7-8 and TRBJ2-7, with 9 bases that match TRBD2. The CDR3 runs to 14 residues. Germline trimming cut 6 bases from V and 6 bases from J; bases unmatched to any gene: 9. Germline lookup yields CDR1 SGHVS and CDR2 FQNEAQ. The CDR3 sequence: CASSSGIAGVEQYF. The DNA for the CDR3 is TGTGCCAGCAGTTCTGGAATAGCGGGAGTCGAGCAGTACTTC.

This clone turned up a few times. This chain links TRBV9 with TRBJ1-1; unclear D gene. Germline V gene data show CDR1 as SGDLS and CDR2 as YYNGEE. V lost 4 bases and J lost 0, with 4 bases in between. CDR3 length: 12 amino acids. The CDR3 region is CASSRMNTEAFF. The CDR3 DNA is TGTGCCAGCAGCCGAATGAACACTGAAGCTTTCTTT. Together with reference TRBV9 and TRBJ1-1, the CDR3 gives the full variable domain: DSGVTQTPKHLITATGQRVTLRCSPRSGDLSVYWYQQSLDQGLQFLIQYYNGEERAKGNILERFSAQQFPDLHSELNLSSLELGDSALYFCASSRMNTEAFFGQGTRLTVV.

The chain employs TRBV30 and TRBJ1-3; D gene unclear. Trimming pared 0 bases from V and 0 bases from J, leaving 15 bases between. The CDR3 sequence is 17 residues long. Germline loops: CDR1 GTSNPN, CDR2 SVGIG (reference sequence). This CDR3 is CAWSVLKSSNSGNTIYF. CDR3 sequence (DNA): TGTGCCTGGAGTGTACTTAAGTCGTCTAACTCTGGAAACACCATATATTTT. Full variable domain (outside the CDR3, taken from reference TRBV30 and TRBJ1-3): SQTIHQWPATLVQPVGSPLSLECTVEGTSNPNLYWYRQAAGRGLQLLFYSVGIGQISSEVPQNLSASRPQDRQFILSSKKLLLSDSGFYLCAWSVLKSSNSGNTIYFGEGSWLTVV.

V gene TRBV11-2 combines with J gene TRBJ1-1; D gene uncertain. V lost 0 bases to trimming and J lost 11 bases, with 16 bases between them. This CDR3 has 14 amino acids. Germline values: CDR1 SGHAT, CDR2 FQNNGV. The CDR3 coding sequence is TGTGCCAGCAGCTTAGAAAGGAAGTCGGCACGGGCTTTCTTT. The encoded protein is CASSLERKSARAFF.

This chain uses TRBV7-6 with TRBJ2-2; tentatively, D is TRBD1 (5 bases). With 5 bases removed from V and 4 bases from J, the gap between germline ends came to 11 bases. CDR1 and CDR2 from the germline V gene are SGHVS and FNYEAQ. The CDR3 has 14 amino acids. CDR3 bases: TGTGCCAGCAGCCAAGGACAATCCACCGGGGAGCTGTTTTTT. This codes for CASSQGQSTGELFF.

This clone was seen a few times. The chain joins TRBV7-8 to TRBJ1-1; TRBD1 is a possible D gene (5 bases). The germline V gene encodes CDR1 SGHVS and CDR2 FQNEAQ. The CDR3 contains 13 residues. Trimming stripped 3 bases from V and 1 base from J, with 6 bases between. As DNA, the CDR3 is TGTGCCAGCAGCTTGACAGAGAACACTGAAGCTTTCTTT. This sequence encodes CASSLTENTEAFF.

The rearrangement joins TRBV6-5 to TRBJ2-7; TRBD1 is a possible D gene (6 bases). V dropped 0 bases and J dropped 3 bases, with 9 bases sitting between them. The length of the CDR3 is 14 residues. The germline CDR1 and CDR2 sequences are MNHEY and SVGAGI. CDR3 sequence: CASSYSGQNYEQYF. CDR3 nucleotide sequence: TGTGCCAGCAGTTACTCCGGACAGAACTACGAGCAGTACTTC.

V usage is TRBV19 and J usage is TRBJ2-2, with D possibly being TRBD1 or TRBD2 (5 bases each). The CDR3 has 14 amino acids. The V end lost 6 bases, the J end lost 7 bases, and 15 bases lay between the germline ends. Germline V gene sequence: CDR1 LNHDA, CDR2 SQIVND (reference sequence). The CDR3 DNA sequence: TGTGCCAGTAGGGGACCCGGCAGTCGCGGGGAGCTGTTTTTT. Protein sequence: CASRGPGSRGELFF.

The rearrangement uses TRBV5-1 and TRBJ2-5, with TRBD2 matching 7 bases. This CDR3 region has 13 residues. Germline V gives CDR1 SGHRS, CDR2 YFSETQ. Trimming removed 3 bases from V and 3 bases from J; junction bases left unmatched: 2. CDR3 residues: CASSSGGKETQYF. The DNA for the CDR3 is TGCGCCAGCAGCTCCGGGGGGAAAGAGACCCAGTACTTC.

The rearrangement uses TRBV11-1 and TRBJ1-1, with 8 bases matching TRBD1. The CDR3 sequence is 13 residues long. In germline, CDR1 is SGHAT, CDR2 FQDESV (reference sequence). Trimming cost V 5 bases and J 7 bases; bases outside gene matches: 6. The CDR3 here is CASSKGTGREAFF. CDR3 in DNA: TGTGCCAGCAGCAAAGGGACAGGCCGTGAAGCTTTCTTT.

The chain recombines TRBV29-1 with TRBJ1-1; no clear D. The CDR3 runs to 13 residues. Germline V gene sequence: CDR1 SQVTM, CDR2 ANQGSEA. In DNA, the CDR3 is TGCACCCCGCTGAGGGCAGAGGACACTGAAGCTTTCTTT. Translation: CTPLRAEDTEAFF.

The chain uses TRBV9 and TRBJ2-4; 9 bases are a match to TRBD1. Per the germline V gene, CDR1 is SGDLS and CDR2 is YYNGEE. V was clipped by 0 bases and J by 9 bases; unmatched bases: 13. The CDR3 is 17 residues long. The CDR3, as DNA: TGTGCCAGCAGCGTAGGTATCACCGAGGGACAGGGCTTCATTCAGTACTTC. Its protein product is CASSVGITEGQGFIQYF.

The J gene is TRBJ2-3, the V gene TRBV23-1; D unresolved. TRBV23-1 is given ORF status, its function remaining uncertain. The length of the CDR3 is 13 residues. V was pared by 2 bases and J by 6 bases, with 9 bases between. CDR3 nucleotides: TGCGCCAGCAGTCAACCATTTGGGGATACGCAGTATTTT. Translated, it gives CASSQPFGDTQYF.

The CDR3 region is CAWSGRLAEEVDEQFF. CDR3 DNA: TGTGCCTGGAGTGGGAGGCTAGCGGAAGAGGTCGATGAGCAGTTCTTC. V usage is TRBV30 and J usage is TRBJ2-1, with TRBD2 matching over 7 bases. CDR3 size: 16 residues. Germline V gene sequence: CDR1 GTSNPN, CDR2 SVGIG (reference sequence). With 1 base clipped from V and 8 bases from J, the junction kept 14 bases outside the gene matches.

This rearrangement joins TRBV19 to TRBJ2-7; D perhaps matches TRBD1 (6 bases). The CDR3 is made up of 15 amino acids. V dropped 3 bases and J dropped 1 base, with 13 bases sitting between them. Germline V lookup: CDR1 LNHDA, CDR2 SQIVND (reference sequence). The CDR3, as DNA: TGTGCCAGTAGTATTGGGGCGAGGGGGTCCTACGAGCAGTACTTC. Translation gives CASSIGARGSYEQYF.

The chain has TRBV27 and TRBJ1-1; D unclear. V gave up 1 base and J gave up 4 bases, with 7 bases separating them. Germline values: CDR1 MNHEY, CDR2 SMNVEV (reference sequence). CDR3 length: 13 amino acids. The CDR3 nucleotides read TGTGCCAGCAGTTTATTTGGTCTCACTGAAGCTTTCTTT. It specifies CASSLFGLTEAFF.

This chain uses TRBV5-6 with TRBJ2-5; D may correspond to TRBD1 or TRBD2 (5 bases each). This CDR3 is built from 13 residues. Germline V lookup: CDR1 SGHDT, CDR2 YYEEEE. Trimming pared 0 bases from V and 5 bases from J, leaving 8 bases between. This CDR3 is CASSLGGAETQYF. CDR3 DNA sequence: TGTGCCAGCAGCTTGGGAGGGGCGGAGACCCAGTACTTC. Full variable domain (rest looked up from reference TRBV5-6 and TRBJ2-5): DAGVTQSPTHLIKTRGQQVTLRCSPKSGHDTVSWYQQALGQGPQFIFQYYEEEERQRGNFPDRFSGHQFPNYSSELNVNALLLGDSALYLCASSLGGAETQYFGPGTRLLVL.

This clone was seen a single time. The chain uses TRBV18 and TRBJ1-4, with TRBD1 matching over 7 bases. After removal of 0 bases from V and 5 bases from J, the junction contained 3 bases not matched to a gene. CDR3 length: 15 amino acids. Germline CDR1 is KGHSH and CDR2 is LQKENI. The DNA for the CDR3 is TGTGCCAGCTCACCACCGACGGACAGGAATGAAAAACTGTTTTTT. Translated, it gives CASSPPTDRNEKLFF. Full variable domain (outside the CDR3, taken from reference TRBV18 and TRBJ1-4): NAGVMQNPRHLVRRRGQEARLRCSPMKGHSHVYWYRQLPEEGLKFMVYLQKENIIDESGMPKERFSAEFPKEGPSILRIQQVVRGDSAAYFCASSPPTDRNEKLFFGSGTQLSVL.